This entry describes one T cell receptor (beta chain). The antigen it recognizes is unknown. No clone much larger than this one lies a single base away; base qualities are absent. This sample was taken from a study of blood T cell repertoires in COVID-19 (TCRdb year 2020). A note on the overall study: Collaborator samples came from the United States, Italy and Spain and covered acute and convalescent phases of COVID-19. The material from the prospective study consisted of cDNA or gDNA derived from T cells, B-cell-depleted T cells, or PBMCs. Subjects who had been exposed to COVID-19, were actively infected with it, or had recovered from it provided the deeply sampled blood TCRbeta repertoires that made up the dataset. The repertoires were made available in a free public database intended to serve as a resource for research on the immune response to SARS-CoV-2. The samples were drawn from the first 160 participants of the ongoing ImmuneRACE study and from more than 1,000 subjects provided by 6 global collaborators. Sample metadata almost always included a de-identified subject ID, COVID-19 status, age in years and sex. Where HLA class I and class II types were available, the types were taken from metadata supplied by the sample provider, not from assay-based typing. Overall study outcomes, separate from this receptor: The quantity of clinical and demographic metadata differed by source and by participant and was supplied without curation.

After removal of 3 bases from V and 5 bases from J, the junction retains 3 bases not matched to a gene. The cysteine opens and the phenylalanine closes a CDR3 of 14 amino acids. The sequence is cut down to CDR3 DNA, 42 bases in frame from base 1. Per the germline V gene (reference sequence), SGHAT is the CDR1 and FQDESV is the CDR2. Enrolling through a virtual design, the prospective study's participants ranged in age from roughly 18 to 95 years and lived across some 23 United States geographic areas. To assign participants to cohorts, the prospective study relied on clinical history that participants themselves reported in a screening survey and a study questionnaire. For ImmuneRACE Cohort 3, a participant was defined as recovered based on two consecutive negative NP/OP PCR tests, clearance by a healthcare professional, or resolution of symptoms. In the prospective study, whole blood, serum and a nasopharyngeal or oropharyngeal swab were collected from each participant by mobile phlebotomists. Participants in the prospective study had the option to provide additional blood draws and questionnaires over a 2-month period. Before DNA extraction, blood samples from the prospective study were shipped at room temperature or frozen.

TCRbeta CDR3 regions were amplified from genomic DNA using the immunoSEQ Assay, a bias-controlled multiplex PCR. For the original study's pipeline: Nucleated cell counts per sample were estimated from amplification of reference gene primers within the assay. To quantify the absolute abundance of each unique TCRbeta CDR3 rearrangement, sequence reads were collapsed and filtered. For each sample, productive Simpson clonality was calculated as the square root of Simpson's diversity index over productive rearrangements. The clones in this table, taken by TCRdb from immuneACCESS, are in-frame only. Not every clone is retained; where verified, under half of the shortfall comes from an unresolved V gene, and the cause of the rest is unknown. That table gives V, J and clone size, and the DNA gave D and trimming. The sample has some 250,000 clones on record, about nine tenths of them singletons. About 16% of the sample is held by the ten biggest clonotypes.

The sequenced material came from PBMCs or T cells enriched from blood (not recorded which). The sequence was obtained from a man between 18 and 29 years old who had recovered from COVID-19. The chain joins TRBV11-1 to TRBJ1-5, with 8 bases aligning to TRBD1. The CDR3 here reads CASSLTGADQPQHF. In nucleotides, the sequence is TGTGCCAGCAGCTTGACAGGGGCTGATCAGCCCCAGCATTTT.